The 28 T cell receptor beta chains in this list originate from one sample, sequenced in a study of control samples from healthy donors and cancer patients. Using immunoSEQ multiplex PCR, the repertoire was profiled, and TCRdb retains in-frame clones only, with some absent. There are a few hundred thousand clones in the sample; 75% to 95% occur only once, and about 6.3% lies in the top ten. Material for sequencing was PBMCs. The origin of the receptors is a man aged 35-49 years with head and neck cancer.

This clone was recorded only once. Distinct nucleotide sequences in the sample also encode this CDR3. V gene TRBV28 combines with J gene TRBJ2-5; possibly TRBD2 for D (6 bases). Germline CDR1 MDHEN, CDR2 SYDVKM. V dropped 6 bases and J dropped 2 bases, with 10 bases sitting between them. The CDR3 totals 13 residues. CDR3 DNA sequence: TGTGCCAGCAGAGCTGGAGGGCAAGAGACCCAGTACTTC. Translated: CASRAGGQETQYF.

The J gene is TRBJ2-3, the V gene TRBV5-1; D possibly corresponds to TRBD1 (6 bases). V dropped 4 bases and J dropped 3 bases, with 12 bases sitting between them. The germline gives CDR1 SGHRS, CDR2 YFSETQ. There are 14 residues in the CDR3. CDR3 DNA: TGCGCCAGCAGCGTTGGACAGAAAACAGATACGCAGTATTTT. This codes for CASSVGQKTDTQYF.

This chain connects TRBV28 to TRBJ2-1; 10 nucleotides match TRBD2. V lost 6 bases to trimming and J lost 5 bases; unmatched junction nucleotides: 16. This CDR3 has 18 amino acids. Germline loops: CDR1 MDHEN, CDR2 SYDVKM. CDR3 coding DNA: TGTGCCAGCAGGGATATGATCACTAGCGGGACAGGTGACAATGAGCAGTTCTTC. This gives the protein CASRDMITSGTGDNEQFF.

This clone was detected only once. CDR3 sequence (DNA): TGTGCCAGTAGTACAGGACAGGGTTTTAATCAGCCCCAGCATTTT. Protein product: CASSTGQGFNQPQHF. This chain links TRBV19 with TRBJ1-5, with 8 bases that match TRBD1. From germline, CDR1 is LNHDA and CDR2 SQIVND (reference sequence). CDR3 length: 15 residues. The ends lost 4 bases at V and 4 bases at J; junction bases unmatched: 6.

This sequence joins TRBV5-1 and TRBJ2-1; possible D gene TRBD2, 5 bases. This CDR3 spans 14 amino acids. V lost 0 bases, J lost 4 bases, and 8 bases lay in between. Germline values: CDR1 SGHRS, CDR2 YFSETQ. CDR3 sequence (DNA): TGCGCCAGCAGCTTGGTCTCGGGGTACAATGAGCAGTTCTTC. It translates to CASSLVSGYNEQFF.

This chain joins TRBV5-1 and TRBJ1-3; 9 bases are shared with TRBD1. Germline V gives CDR1 SGHRS, CDR2 YFSETQ. This CDR3 region has 14 residues. With 4 bases clipped from V and 7 bases from J, the junction kept 6 bases outside the gene matches. CDR3 sequence reads: CASSHSDRGNTIYF. CDR3 in DNA: TGCGCCAGCAGCCATTCTGACAGGGGGAACACCATATATTTT.

The gene calls are TRBV24-1 and TRBJ1-2; the D is unclear. Looked up from germline, CDR1 is KGHDR and CDR2 is SFDVKD. Trimming took 7 bases from V and 2 from J, leaving 7 bases between them. The CDR3 is 12 residues long. CDR3 DNA: TGTGCCACCAGCTCGTACAACTATGGCTACACCTTC. Its translation: CATSSYNYGYTF.

This rearrangement joins TRBV4-3 to TRBJ2-3, with D tentatively TRBD1 (5 bases). The germline V gene encodes CDR1 LGHNA and CDR2 YSLEER. With 1 base removed from V and 2 bases from J, the gap between germline ends came to 16 bases. The CDR3 spans 17 residues. As DNA, the CDR3 is TGCGCCAGCAGCCAAGTTGGGGCGTTCCTTTCCACAGATACGCAGTATTTT. Translation gives CASSQVGAFLSTDTQYF.

V usage is TRBV7-3 and J usage is TRBJ1-6; 7 bases match TRBD1. This CDR3 has 15 residues. Germline V lookup: CDR1 SGHTA, CDR2 FQGTGA. Unmatched junction bases numbered 6, after V lost 0 bases and J lost 10 bases. CDR3 residues: CASSLTAGGESPLHF. In nucleotides, the CDR3 is TGTGCCAGCAGCTTAACGGCAGGGGGAGAGTCACCCCTCCACTTT.

The V gene is TRBV24-1, the J gene TRBJ1-1; possible D gene TRBD1, 6 bases. CDR1 is KGHDR, CDR2 SFDVKD, per germline. Trimming removed 4 bases at V and 3 bases at J, with 8 bases between. The CDR3 consists of 13 residues. Here the CDR3 reads CATSDPGDTEAFF. The CDR3 region has the DNA TGTGCCACCAGTGACCCAGGGGACACTGAAGCTTTCTTT.

V and J are TRBV28 and TRBJ2-3, with D possibly TRBD1 on 6 matching bases. V was trimmed by 3 bases and J by 2 bases, leaving 18 bases between them. In germline, CDR1 is MDHEN, CDR2 SYDVKM. The CDR3 has 17 residues. In DNA form, the CDR3 reads TGTGCCAGCAGTTTCCAAGGGACACCTCAGAACACAGATACGCAGTATTTT. This codes for CASSFQGTPQNTDTQYF.

This chain connects TRBV7-9 to TRBJ2-1, with 7 bases that match TRBD1. The J segment lost 8 bases and the V segment lost 5 bases, leaving 12 bases of the junction unmatched. In germline, CDR1 is SEHNR, CDR2 FQNEAQ (reference sequence). CDR3 length equals 15 residues. This CDR3 is CASSAEGALGYEQFF. CDR3 in DNA: TGTGCCAGCAGCGCTGAGGGGGCGCTGGGCTATGAGCAGTTCTTC.

The sample holds a few counts of this clone. V gene TRBV27 combines with J gene TRBJ2-2; 12 nucleotides match TRBD2. Germline trimming cut 3 bases from V and 7 bases from J; bases unmatched to any gene: 9. The germline V gene has CDR1 MNHEY and CDR2 SMNVEV (reference sequence). The CDR3 loop spans 17 amino acids. CDR3 bases: TGTGCCAGCAGTTTCTACTCCGGGACTAGCGGGTTCGGGGAGCTGTTTTTT. This codes for CASSFYSGTSGFGELFF.

The V and J genes are TRBV9 and TRBJ1-1; TRBD1 might be the D (6 bases). Germline-derived CDR1 and CDR2 are SGDLS and YYNGEE. Between the trimmed V and J ends, which lost 0 bases and 5 bases, there was a span of 14 bases. The CDR3 spans 15 residues. CDR3 nucleotides: TGTGCCAGCAGCGTAGATCTGGGAGGGGGGACTGAAGCTTTCTTT. It codes for CASSVDLGGGTEAFF.

This clone was observed a handful of times. The V gene is TRBV6-5, the J gene TRBJ2-7, with no clear D. V was pared by 6 bases and J by 4 bases, with 16 bases between. In germline, CDR1 is MNHEY, CDR2 SVGAGI. The CDR3 has 14 residues. The CDR3, as DNA: TGTGCCAGCAGGCCTACCCCTGGACGGTACGAGCAGTACTTC. Translating it yields CASRPTPGRYEQYF.

This clone was picked up one time. The rearrangement uses TRBV6-7 and TRBJ2-7; D is perhaps TRBD1 (5 bases). TRBV6-7 is classed as an ORF, of uncertain function. This CDR3 is built from 13 residues. The ends were cut back, 2 bases at V and 3 bases at J, with 8 bases in the middle. The chain's CDR3 is CASSYKDNYEQYF. For the CDR3, the DNA is TGTGCCAGCAGTTACAAGGACAACTACGAGCAGTACTTC.

The chain employs TRBV27 and TRBJ1-2, with 9 bases matching TRBD1. CDR1 is MNHEY, CDR2 SMNVEV, per germline (reference sequence). This CDR3 has 15 amino acids. V lost 1 base and J lost 0; bases outside the gene matches: 0. The chain's CDR3 is CASSLWDRANYGYTF. The CDR3 DNA is TGTGCCAGCAGTTTATGGGACAGGGCTAACTATGGCTACACCTTC.

CDR3 sequence (DNA): TGCGCCAGCAGACCTAGCGGCGAGATAGCCGGCTACACCTTC. It translates to CASRPSGEIAGYTF. The chain couples TRBV5-1 to TRBJ1-2; D gene ambiguous. V was trimmed by 5 bases and J by 8 bases, leaving 19 bases between them. The CDR3 is 14 residues long. Germline values: CDR1 SGHRS, CDR2 YFSETQ.

The rearrangement links TRBV5-6 to TRBJ1-2, with no clear D. Trimming took off 0 bases at V and 4 bases at J, with 7 bases between the two ends. Germline V gene lookup returns CDR1 SGHDT and CDR2 YYEEEE. This CDR3 region has 13 residues. In DNA form, the CDR3 reads TGTGCCAGCAGCTTGGGGGGTCCCTATGGCTACACCTTC. Translating gives CASSLGGPYGYTF.

The chain has TRBV28 and TRBJ2-7; tentatively, D is TRBD1 (6 bases). Germline V CDR1 and CDR2: MDHEN, SYDVKM. The CDR3 covers 13 residues. The ends were cut back, 8 bases at V and 3 bases at J, with 14 bases in the middle. CDR3 region: CASGPPDSYEQYF. DNA of the CDR3: TGTGCCAGCGGCCCCCCGGACAGCTACGAGCAGTACTTC.

This sequence joins TRBV7-3 and TRBJ2-2, with 7 bases fitting TRBD2. V dropped 1 base and J dropped 4; count of bases not matched to a gene: 6. This CDR3 region has 16 residues. Looked up from germline, CDR1 is SGHTA and CDR2 is FQGTGA. CDR3 in amino acids: CASSLRVAGTTGELFF. The DNA of the CDR3 is TGTGCCAGCAGCTTAAGGGTAGCGGGTACCACCGGGGAGCTGTTTTTT.

This clone was counted only a few times. The genes are TRBV27 and TRBJ2-2; TRBD2 might be the D (5 bases). The CDR3 runs 15 residues. Per the germline V gene, CDR1 is MNHEY and CDR2 is SMNVEV (reference sequence). V lost 4 bases to trimming and J lost 4 bases, with 13 bases between them. The CDR3 nucleotides are TGTGCCAGCAGTTCATCCATGGGAGTCACCGGGGAGCTGTTTTTT. Protein: CASSSSMGVTGELFF.

This clone was observed once. The chain uses TRBV2 and TRBJ1-2; a weak D match, TRBD1 (5 bases). CDR1 is SNHLY and CDR2 is FYNNEI in the germline V gene. The V end lost 2 bases, the J end lost 4 bases, and 14 bases lay between the germline ends. The CDR3 sequence is 15 residues long. The CDR3: CASSEKQGDLYGYTF. The CDR3 region has the DNA TGTGCCAGCAGTGAAAAGCAGGGAGACCTCTATGGCTACACCTTC.

The chain is built from TRBV6-5 and TRBJ2-3; D is unresolved. The germline V gene encodes CDR1 MNHEY and CDR2 SVGAGI. CDR3 size: 12 residues. Trimming removed 8 bases from V and 0 bases from J, with 6 bases in between. The CDR3 loop reads CASSFSTDTQYF. Written as DNA, the CDR3 is TGTGCCAGCTCCTTTAGCACAGATACGCAGTATTTT.

This clone was counted a single time. The chain joins TRBV10-1 to TRBJ2-2; D is possibly TRBD1 or TRBD2 (5 bases each). The CDR3 loop spans 15 amino acids. The V end was cut by 0 bases, the J end by 6 bases, with 11 bases between. CDR1 is WNHNN, CDR2 SYGVQD, per germline (reference sequence). The CDR3 loop is CASSESRGPAGELFF. The CDR3 nucleotides are TGCGCCAGCAGTGAGTCGAGGGGTCCGGCCGGGGAGCTGTTTTTT.

The rearrangement links TRBV28 to TRBJ2-1; 11 nucleotides match TRBD2. CDR3 length equals 17 residues. Germline values: CDR1 MDHEN, CDR2 SYDVKM. V was pared by 5 bases and J by 4 bases, with 10 bases of the junction left unmatched. The CDR3 nucleotides read TGTGCCAGCAGTACACTAGCGGGGGCCCCGTTTTACAATGAGCAGTTCTTC. Amino acids: CASSTLAGAPFYNEQFF.

The rearrangement uses TRBV6-5 and TRBJ2-4, with D possibly TRBD2 on 6 matching bases. Germline V gene data show CDR1 as MNHEY and CDR2 as SVGAGI. The CDR3 is 12 amino acids. Trimming removed 10 bases at V and 9 bases at J, with 16 bases between. This chain's CDR3 is CATEEGRTIQYF. The CDR3 DNA is TGTGCCACCGAGGAGGGCCGGACCATTCAGTACTTC.

The chain recombines TRBV28 with TRBJ1-5; 8 positions match TRBD1. V trimming: 7 bases; J trimming: 2 bases; junction bases outside the gene matches: 7. This CDR3 comprises 15 residues. The germline CDR1 and CDR2 sequences are MDHEN and SYDVKM. The CDR3 region has the DNA TGTGCCAGCAAACAGGGGGGACTTGGCAATCAGCCCCAGCATTTT. Translation: CASKQGGLGNQPQHF.